What follows are 19 T cell receptor beta chains derived from one specimen sequenced in a study of T and B cells in COVID-19 patients. Each TRB amplification used about 230-550 ng of genomic DNA from blood. BIOMED2 TRB-A/B primer pools were used in multiplex TRB PCR. TCRdb itself ran the multiplex PCR reads through MiXCR, one entry per CDR3 protein. The data show 20,000 to 25,000 distinct CDR3 sequences, with approximately 29% seen just once and approximately 2% held by the top ten. The specimen sequenced was blood. These receptors all come from a human donor who had recovered from COVID-19.

This clonotype turned up a few times. The CDR3 bases are TGTGCCAGCAGTTACAAGTTCCAGGGGAAGACTGAAGCTTTCTTT. Translation gives CASSYKFQGKTEAFF. This sequence joins TRBV6-5 and TRBJ1-1; weak D call: TRBD1 (6 bases). CDR3 length: 15 amino acids. Germline CDR1 is MNHEY and CDR2 is SVGAGI. Trimming took off 2 bases at V and 5 bases at J, with 15 bases between the two ends.

The genes are TRBV12-3 or TRBV12-4 and TRBJ1-1; D is unclear. The CDR3 covers 15 residues. V shed 7 bases and J shed 0 bases, with 15 bases lying between them. The CDR3 nucleotides are TGTGCCAGCACTCCTGTCGTGGGAATGAACACTGAAGCTTTCTTT. Amino acid sequence: CASTPVVGMNTEAFF.

The gene calls are TRBV20-1 and TRBJ2-3, with 9 bases that match TRBD2. Per germline, CDR1 DFQATT and CDR2 SNEGSKA (reference sequence). This CDR3 contains 14 residues. Written as DNA, the CDR3 is TGCAGCTGGAACCTAGCGGGGAGCACAGATACGCAGTATTTT. It encodes CSWNLAGSTDTQYF.

This clonotype was recorded at least ten times. The chain couples TRBV6-6 to TRBJ1-6; D is perhaps TRBD1 (5 bases). Trimming stripped 0 bases from V and 10 bases from J, with 10 bases between. Germline CDR1 MNHNY, CDR2 SVGAGI (reference sequence). The CDR3 runs 14 residues. CDR3 sequence (DNA): TGTGCCAGCAGTTACTCGGCCAGGGACTCACCCCTCCACTTT. As protein: CASSYSARDSPLHF.

This clonotype was observed at least ten times. V gene TRBV27 combines with J gene TRBJ2-3; D is unclear. The germline CDR1 and CDR2 sequences are MNHEY and SMNVEV (reference sequence). The CDR3 spans 12 residues. V lost 8 bases and J lost 1, with 7 bases in between. CDR3 nucleotide sequence: TGTGCCAGCGGACCAGGCACAGATACGCAGTATTTT. Its protein product is CASGPGTDTQYF.

CDR3 in DNA: TGTGCCAGCAGCCGGTCGTCGGGGTACACAGATACGCAGTATTTT. This sequence encodes CASSRSSGYTDTQYF. The chain uses TRBV7-6 and TRBJ2-3; TRBD2 is a possible D gene (5 bases). V shed 5 bases and J shed 2 bases, with 14 bases lying between them. Germline V gene sequence: CDR1 SGHVS, CDR2 FNYEAQ. This CDR3 is 15 amino acids long.

CDR3: CASSRTGDQQQYF. CDR3 nucleotides: TGTGCCAGCAGCCGGACAGGGGATCAACAGCAGTACTTC. The chain has TRBV12-3 or TRBV12-4 and TRBJ2-7; 9 nucleotides match TRBD1. The V and J ends lost 6 bases and 8 bases, in that order; junction bases with no gene match: 8. The CDR3 has 13 residues.

The gene calls are TRBV7-2 and TRBJ1-5; TRBD1 is a possible D gene (6 bases). Per the germline V gene, CDR1 is SGHTA and CDR2 is FQGNSA. Trimming took off 1 base at V and 1 base at J, with 14 bases between the two ends. There are 17 residues in the CDR3. The CDR3 region is CASSLVGGGRSNQPQHF. CDR3 DNA: TGTGCCAGCAGCTTAGTGGGTGGGGGGCGCAGCAATCAGCCCCAGCATTTT.

Judged by abundance, this clonotype is medium-sized. The rearrangement joins TRBV29-1 to TRBJ2-7; TRBD1 might be the D (6 bases). The CDR3 length is 14 residues. Germline V CDR1 and CDR2: SQVTM, ANQGSEA. Trimming stripped 4 bases from V and 6 bases from J, with 19 bases between. CDR3 loop: CSVGQVVGDSEQYF. The CDR3 DNA reads TGCAGCGTTGGACAGGTGGTCGGGGATTCCGAGCAGTACTTC.

This clonotype was detected only a few times. The chain combines TRBV6-1 with TRBJ2-2; 8 positions match TRBD2. The CDR3 totals 18 residues. With V trimmed by 11 bases and J by 2 bases, 19 bases remained unmatched. Germline CDR1 MNHNS, CDR2 SASEGT. The CDR3 protein is CAHSAPRGAFQNTGELFF. In DNA, the CDR3 is TGTGCCCATTCCGCCCCGCGGGGGGCCTTCCAAAACACCGGGGAGCTGTTTTTT.

J is TRBJ2-7 and V is TRBV28; 9 bases fit TRBD1. J gave up 4 bases and V 3 bases, and 7 bases lay outside the gene matches. CDR3 length equals 15 residues. Germline lookup yields CDR1 MDHEN and CDR2 SYDVKM. The CDR3 coding sequence is TGTGCCAGCAGTTTTCTAGGGACAGGGAAATACGAGCAGTACTTC. Protein sequence: CASSFLGTGKYEQYF. Looking up the rest from reference TRBV28 and TRBJ2-7 gives the full variable domain: DVKVTQSSRYLVKRTGEKVFLECVQDMDHENMFWYRQDPGLGLRLIYFSYDVKMKEKGDIPEGYSVSREKKERFSLILESASTNQTSMYLCASSFLGTGKYEQYFGPGTRLTVT.

In this sample, this clonotype turned up many times. The chain links TRBV6-6 to TRBJ2-7, with 8 nucleotides matching TRBD2. The CDR3 loop spans 11 amino acids. Trimming took 7 bases from V and 6 from J; bases not matched to a gene: 2. CDR1 MNHNY and CDR2 SVGAGI come from the germline V gene (reference sequence). The CDR3: CASTGGSEQYF. The CDR3 DNA reads TGTGCCAGCACGGGGGGGTCCGAGCAGTACTTC.

The genes are TRBV7-9 and TRBJ1-6, with D unclear. The CDR3 covers 16 residues. V dropped 1 base and J dropped 0 bases, with 7 bases sitting between them. Germline assignment: CDR1 SEHNR and CDR2 FQNEAQ (reference sequence). The CDR3 bases are TGTGCCAGCAGCTTAGGAGGGAGCTCCTATAATTCACCCCTCCACTTT. This encodes CASSLGGSSYNSPLHF.

This clonotype was seen more than once but under ten times. This chain joins TRBV5-1 and TRBJ2-1; D unclear. The CDR3 is made up of 15 amino acids. Trimming removed 0 bases at V and 8 bases at J, with 15 bases between. Germline loops: CDR1 SGHRS, CDR2 YFSETQ. The CDR3 DNA sequence: TGCGCCAGCAGCTTGGACGCCGCGTTACCGGATGAGCAGTTCTTC. As protein: CASSLDAALPDEQFF.

The rearrangement joins TRBV2 to TRBJ2-3, with 12 bases that match TRBD1. CDR3 length equals 13 residues. Germline CDR1 reads SNHLY; CDR2 reads FYNNEI. The trim removed 11 bases at V and 1 base at J, leaving 1 base unmatched. DNA of the CDR3: TGTGCCGGGGACAGGGGGCGCACAGATACGCAGTATTTT. This codes for CAGDRGRTDTQYF.

To note about this clonotype: Its ends do not fully match the called genes, so a read error is possible. The chain recombines TRBV5-6 with TRBJ1-1, with D possibly TRBD1 on 6 matching bases. The germline CDR1 and CDR2 sequences are SGHDT and YYEEEE. This CDR3 is 14 amino acids long. CDR3 region: CASRSAGANTEAFF. The DNA for the CDR3 is TGCGCCAGCAGGTCGGCAGGGGCGAACACTGAAGCTTTCTTT.

V is TRBV5-1 and J is TRBJ1-2; D gene ambiguous. From germline, CDR1 is SGHRS and CDR2 YFSETQ. V was trimmed by 5 bases and J by 1 base, leaving 18 bases between them. This CDR3 region has 16 residues. CDR3 coding DNA: TGCGCCAGCAGTCCTGATCAAGGTGGGAGTAACTATGGCTACACCTTC. This codes for CASSPDQGGSNYGYTF.

Points on this clonotype: With a much larger clone just one base away, this may be a read error. The chain carries TRBV12-3 or TRBV12-4 and TRBJ2-7; 10 positions agree with TRBD1. The end of the DNA fits TRBJ2-1 better, so the J call may be wrong. The CDR3 is made up of 15 amino acids. Written as DNA, the CDR3 is TGTGCCAGCAGTTGGGGGGGACAGGGGTACAATGAGCAGTTCTTC. Translating it yields CASSWGGQGYNEQFF.

J is TRBJ1-6 and V is TRBV11-3; D gene unclear. Trimming removed 5 bases at V and 11 bases at J, with 16 bases between. CDR1 and CDR2 from the germline V gene are SGHNT and YENEEA. The CDR3 consists of 14 residues. In nucleotides, the CDR3 is TGTGCCAGCAGCCCAAACCGGAGTACTCCACCCCTCCACTTT. Translation: CASSPNRSTPPLHF.